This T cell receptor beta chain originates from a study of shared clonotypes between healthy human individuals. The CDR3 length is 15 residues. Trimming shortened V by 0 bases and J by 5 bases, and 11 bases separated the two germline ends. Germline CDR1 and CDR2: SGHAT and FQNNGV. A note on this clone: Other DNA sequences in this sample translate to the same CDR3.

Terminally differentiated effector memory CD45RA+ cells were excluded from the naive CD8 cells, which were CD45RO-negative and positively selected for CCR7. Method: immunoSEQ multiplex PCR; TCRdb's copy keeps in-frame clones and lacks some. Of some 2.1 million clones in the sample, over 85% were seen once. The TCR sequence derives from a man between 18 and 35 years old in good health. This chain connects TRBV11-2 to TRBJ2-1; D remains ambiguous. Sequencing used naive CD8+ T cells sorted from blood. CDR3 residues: CASSLDPGSNNEQFF. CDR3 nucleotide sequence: TGTGCCAGCAGCTTAGATCCTGGCAGTAACAATGAGCAGTTCTTC.